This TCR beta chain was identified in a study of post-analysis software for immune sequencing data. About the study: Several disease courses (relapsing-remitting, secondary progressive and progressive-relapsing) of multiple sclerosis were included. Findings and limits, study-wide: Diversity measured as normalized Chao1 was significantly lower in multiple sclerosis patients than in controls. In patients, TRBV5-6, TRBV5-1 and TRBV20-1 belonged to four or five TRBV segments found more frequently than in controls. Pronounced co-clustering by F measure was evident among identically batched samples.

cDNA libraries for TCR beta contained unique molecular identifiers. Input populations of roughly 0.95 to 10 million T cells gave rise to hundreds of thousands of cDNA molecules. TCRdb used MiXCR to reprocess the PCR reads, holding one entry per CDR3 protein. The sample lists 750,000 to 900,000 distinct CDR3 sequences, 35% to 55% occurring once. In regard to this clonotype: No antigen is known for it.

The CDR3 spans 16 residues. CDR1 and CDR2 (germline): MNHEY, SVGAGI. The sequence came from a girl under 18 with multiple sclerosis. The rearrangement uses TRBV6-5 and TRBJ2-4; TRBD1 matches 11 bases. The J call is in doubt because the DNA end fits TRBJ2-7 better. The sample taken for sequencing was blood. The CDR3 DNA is TGTGCCAGCAGTTACGGGACAGGGGGATTTTTCTACGAGCAGTACTTC. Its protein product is CASSYGTGGFFYEQYF.